This TCR beta chain was obtained from a study of T cells in Graves' hyperthyroidism and ophthalmopathy. Study background: At the time of initial diagnosis and before any treatment, peripheral blood was collected. General study points: The model identified upcoming ophthalmopathy a median approximately 6.5 months ahead of onset. Ophthalmopathy was separated from stable hyperthyroidism by a 13 V-J model.

Lactation, pregnancy, other autoimmune disease or uncontrolled infection led to exclusion of patients. The CDR3 covers 15 residues. Germline V gene lookup returns CDR1 MNHEY and CDR2 SMNVEV (reference sequence). Trimming took 6 bases from V and 0 from J, leaving 15 bases between them. Template material for amplifying TCR beta CDR3 regions consisted of RNA transcripts. The HTBI primer set drove a first-round RT-PCR of the TCR CDR3. From the multiplex PCR reads, TCRdb called clonotypes with MiXCR, one entry per CDR3 protein. The repertoire has around 720,000 distinct CDR3 sequences, roughly 32% of them found once; the top ten carry around 32%. This clonotype was counted between two and nine times. Its specificity is unknown.

The sequenced sample was blood. This sequence joins TRBV27 and TRBJ2-7; D is possibly TRBD1 or TRBD2 (6 bases each). This sequence was found in a middle-aged woman with Graves' hyperthyroidism. DNA of the CDR3: TGTGCCAGCAGGCCCCACGGAGGGGGCTCCTACGAGCAGTACTTC. Encoded protein: CASRPHGGGSYEQYF.